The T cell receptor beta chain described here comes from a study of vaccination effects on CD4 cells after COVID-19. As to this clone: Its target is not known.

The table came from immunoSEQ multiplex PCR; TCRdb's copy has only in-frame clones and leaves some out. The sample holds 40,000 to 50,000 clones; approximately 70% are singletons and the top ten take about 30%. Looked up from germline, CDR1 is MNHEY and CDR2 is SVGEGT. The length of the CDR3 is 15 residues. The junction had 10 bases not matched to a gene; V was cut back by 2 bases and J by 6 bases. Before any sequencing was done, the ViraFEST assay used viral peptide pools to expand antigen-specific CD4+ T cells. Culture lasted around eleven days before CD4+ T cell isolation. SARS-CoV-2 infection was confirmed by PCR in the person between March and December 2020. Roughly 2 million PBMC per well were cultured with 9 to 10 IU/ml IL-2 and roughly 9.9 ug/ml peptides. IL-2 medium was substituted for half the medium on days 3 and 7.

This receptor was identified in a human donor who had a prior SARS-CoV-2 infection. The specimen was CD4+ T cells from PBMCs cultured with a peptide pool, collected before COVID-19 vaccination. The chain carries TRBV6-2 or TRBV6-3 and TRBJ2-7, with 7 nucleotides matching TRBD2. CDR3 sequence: CASSYPPAGVGEQYF. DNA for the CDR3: TGTGCCAGCAGTTACCCCCCTGCGGGAGTAGGCGAGCAGTACTTC.